A single T cell receptor (beta chain) is shown here with its context. The assay was immunoSEQ multiplex PCR, and TCRdb's table has in-frame clones only and misses some. The sample lists about 130,000 clones; roughly 94% were seen once. This sample is drawn from a study of control samples from healthy donors and cancer patients. Germline loops: CDR1 SQVTM, CDR2 ANQGSEA. Trimming cost V 5 bases and J 2 bases, with 9 bases left between them. This CDR3 region has 12 residues. J is TRBJ1-2 and V is TRBV29-1; TRBD1 is a possible D gene (5 bases). This clonotype was obtained from a man in his sixties with colorectal cancer. Material: PBMCs. CDR3 sequence: CSVQPGNYGYTF. As DNA, the CDR3 is TGCAGCGTTCAGCCAGGGAACTATGGCTACACCTTC.